These 27 T cell receptor beta chains originate from one sample sequenced in a study of blood T cell repertoires in COVID-19 (TCRdb year 2020). The receptor library was made with the immunoSEQ multiplex PCR assay. TCRdb obtained this table from immuneACCESS and retained in-frame rearrangements with V and J assigned. These tables miss some clones; where compared with another copy, unresolved V genes account for less than half of the shortfall, and the remainder is unexplained. This sample holds around 200,000 clones; approximately 80% were observed only once. In total, the top ten clones hold about 10% of the sample. The sample consisted of peripheral blood. The receptors stem from a woman aged 80 or older with acute or convalescent COVID-19.

This clone was seen a handful of times. This chain links TRBV27 with TRBJ2-7; 12 bases fit TRBD1. The CDR3 is made up of 13 amino acids. With V trimmed by 4 bases and J by 10 bases, 5 bases remained unmatched. Per germline, CDR1 MNHEY and CDR2 SMNVEV (reference sequence). The chain's CDR3 is CASSSPGQGAQYF. CDR3 nucleotide sequence: TGTGCCAGCAGTTCTCCGGGACAGGGGGCCCAGTACTTC.

The V and J genes are TRBV30 and TRBJ1-1; no clear D. Trimming pared 7 bases from V and 1 base from J, leaving 7 bases between. This CDR3 comprises 11 residues. Germline-derived CDR1 and CDR2 are GTSNPN and SVGIG (reference sequence). The CDR3 spells CAYERNTEAFF. The CDR3 nucleotides are TGTGCCTATGAGAGGAACACTGAAGCTTTCTTT. The full variable domain, completed using reference TRBV30 and TRBJ1-1, is SQTIHQWPATLVQPVGSPLSLECTVEGTSNPNLYWYRQAAGRGLQLLFYSVGIGQISSEVPQNLSASRPQDRQFILSSKKLLLSDSGFYLCAYERNTEAFFGQGTRLTVV.

The CDR3: CASSQEGALNYGYTF. Here the CDR3 DNA reads TGCGCCAGCAGCCAAGAAGGGGCGCTTAACTATGGCTACACCTTC. This sequence joins TRBV4-3 and TRBJ1-2, with D possibly being TRBD1 (5 bases). Germline CDR1 LGHNA, CDR2 YSLEER. Trimming cost V 0 bases and J 1 base, with 9 bases left between them. The length of the CDR3 is 15 residues.

The chain uses TRBV9 and TRBJ2-2, with 7 bases identical to TRBD2. CDR3 length equals 17 residues. Trimming removed 3 bases from V and 2 bases from J; junction bases left unmatched: 10. Per the germline V gene, CDR1 is SGDLS and CDR2 is YYNGEE. CDR3 nucleotide sequence: TGTGCCAGCAGCGGGACTAGGGCGAGGGGAAACACCGGGGAGCTGTTTTTT. Residues: CASSGTRARGNTGELFF.

The V call is TRBV7-6, the J call TRBJ2-2; 11 nucleotides match TRBD1. The CDR3 contains 15 residues. V was clipped by 4 bases and J by 6 bases; unmatched bases: 4. CDR1 and CDR2 (germline): SGHVS, FNYEAQ. Here the CDR3 reads CASSSMGQGAGELFF. Written as DNA, the CDR3 is TGTGCCAGCAGCTCAATGGGACAGGGGGCCGGGGAGCTGTTTTTT.

This clone was observed many times. V usage is TRBV9 and J usage is TRBJ2-3; 7 bases align to TRBD2. V shed 2 bases and J 4 bases; nucleotides not matched to a gene: 4. The length of the CDR3 is 14 residues. Germline CDR1 reads SGDLS; CDR2 reads YYNGEE. This chain's CDR3 is CASSVRDYADTQYF. The DNA of the CDR3 is TGTGCCAGCAGCGTCCGGGACTACGCAGATACGCAGTATTTT.

Note on this clone: The germline gene is not matched at one end of the junction; a read error may be the cause. The chain uses TRBV7-7 and TRBJ2-5; 7 positions match TRBD2. The CDR3 has 15 amino acids. From germline, CDR1 is SSHAT and CDR2 FNYEAQ (reference sequence). The CDR3 spells CASSPIRLAQETQYF. The CDR3 DNA reads as TGTGCTAGCAGCCCCATTAGACTAGCCCAAGAGACCCAGTACTTC.

This chain joins TRBV18 and TRBJ2-5, with a weak D call TRBD2 (5 bases). The CDR3 totals 13 residues. Germline V CDR1 and CDR2: KGHSH, LQKENI. V lost 3 bases, J lost 4 bases, and 9 bases lay in between. The CDR3 DNA sequence: TGTGCCAGCTCACCCGGCCGGGGAGAGACCCAGTACTTC. This sequence encodes CASSPGRGETQYF.

V gene TRBV3-1 (or the pseudogene TRBV3-2) combines with J gene TRBJ1-2, with 7 bases lining up with TRBD1. CDR3 length: 14 residues. With 7 bases clipped from V and 12 bases from J, the junction kept 17 bases outside the gene matches. Germline lookup yields CDR1 LGHDT and CDR2 YNNKEL (reference sequence). The CDR3 region is CASKGFSGDSPNTF. The DNA of the CDR3 is TGTGCCAGCAAGGGATTTAGTGGGGACAGCCCTAACACCTTC.

This chain links TRBV6-2 or TRBV6-3 with TRBJ1-5; 9 nucleotides agree with TRBD1. The CDR3 contains 17 residues. CDR1 and CDR2 (germline): MNHEY, SVGEGT. The junction had 8 bases not matched to a gene; V was cut back by 1 base and J by 4 bases. As DNA, the CDR3 is TGTGCCAGCAGTTACTGGGGACAGGGTGAGGATAATCAGCCCCAGCATTTT. Translated, it gives CASSYWGQGEDNQPQHF.

The V call is TRBV9, the J call TRBJ1-5; 7 bases line up with TRBD1. Germline values: CDR1 SGDLS, CDR2 YYNGEE. The CDR3 sequence is 14 residues long. V was pared by 10 bases and J by 2 bases, with 9 bases of the junction left unmatched. As DNA, the CDR3 is TGTGCCCAAAAAGACAGGGCTGGCAATCAGCCCCAGCATTTT. Protein sequence: CAQKDRAGNQPQHF.

The CDR3 sequence: CATSDFLGPGGNNEQFF. CDR3 nucleotides: TGTGCCACCAGTGATTTCCTCGGTCCAGGGGGAAACAATGAGCAGTTCTTC. The chain recombines TRBV24-1 with TRBJ2-1; TRBD1 matches 7 bases. This CDR3 region has 17 residues. With V trimmed by 1 base and J by 5 bases, 10 bases remained unmatched. Germline V gene data show CDR1 as KGHDR and CDR2 as SFDVKD.

This chain connects TRBV10-3 to TRBJ1-1, with D perhaps TRBD1 (6 bases). Between the trimmed V and J ends, which lost 8 bases and 1 base, there was a span of 8 bases. This CDR3 is built from 12 residues. CDR1 and CDR2 from the germline V gene are ENHRY and SYGVKD. The CDR3 region is CAIGGQNTEAFF. The CDR3 DNA is TGTGCCATCGGGGGACAGAACACTGAAGCTTTCTTT.

This CDR3 reads CATSGLTGGNSPLHF. The CDR3 coding sequence is TGTGCCACCAGCGGACTGACCGGGGGGAATTCACCCCTCCACTTT. The chain carries TRBV15 and TRBJ1-6, with a weak D call TRBD1 (5 bases). The V gene lost 5 bases and the J gene lost 7 bases, with 15 bases spanning the gap. The germline CDR1 and CDR2 sequences are LNHNV and YYDKDF (reference sequence). The CDR3 runs 15 residues.

The chain joins TRBV5-6 to TRBJ2-7; 9 bases agree with TRBD1. The CDR3 is 16 residues long. From germline, CDR1 is SGHDT and CDR2 YYEEEE. J lost 4 bases, V lost 4 bases, and 12 bases had no gene match. CDR3 sequence reads: CASSLPRDRASYEQYF. As DNA, the CDR3 is TGTGCCAGCAGCCTTCCCCGGGACAGGGCATCGTACGAGCAGTACTTC.

Comments on this clone: Other DNA sequences in this specimen translate into the identical CDR3. The chain carries TRBV19 and TRBJ1-1, with TRBD1 identical over 7 bases. The CDR3 extends over 13 amino acids. The junction had 4 bases not matched to a gene; V was cut back by 5 bases and J by 4 bases. Germline V gives CDR1 LNHDA, CDR2 SQIVND (reference sequence). The chain's CDR3 is CASSSQGGTEAFF. The CDR3 DNA reads as TGTGCCAGTAGTTCCCAGGGGGGCACTGAAGCTTTCTTT.

The chain recombines TRBV6-1 with TRBJ1-3, with TRBD1 matching over 10 bases. Germline V gene sequence: CDR1 MNHNS, CDR2 SASEGT. There are 17 residues in the CDR3. Unmatched junction bases numbered 6, after V lost 4 bases and J lost 0 bases. Here the CDR3 reads CASSGRTGGHSGNTIYF. DNA for the CDR3: TGTGCCAGCAGTGGCCGGACAGGGGGACACTCTGGAAACACCATATATTTT.

For the CDR3, the DNA is TGTGCCTGGAGTGTACTAAAGGGGTTCGGCACTGAAGCTTTCTTT. Translated: CAWSVLKGFGTEAFF. The chain employs TRBV30 and TRBJ1-1; perhaps TRBD1 as D (5 bases). The germline V gene has CDR1 GTSNPN and CDR2 SVGIG (reference sequence). The V end was cut by 0 bases, the J end by 4 bases, with 15 bases between. The CDR3 has 15 residues.

Worth noting for this clone: This specimen includes other DNA sequences encoding the same CDR3. The chain is built from TRBV18 and TRBJ1-4; no firm D call. Germline-derived CDR1 and CDR2 are KGHSH and LQKENI. The ends were cut back, 3 bases at V and 0 bases at J, with 5 bases in the middle. CDR3 length: 14 amino acids. The DNA for the CDR3 is TGTGCCAGCTCACCTCGGGCAACTAATGAAAAACTGTTTTTT. Translated, it gives CASSPRATNEKLFF.

The chain carries TRBV6-6 and TRBJ1-6, with TRBD1 matching over 8 bases. Looked up from germline, CDR1 is MNHNY and CDR2 is SVGAGI (reference sequence). Trimming at V came to 2 bases and at J to 10 bases, leaving 7 bases not matched to a gene. The length of the CDR3 is 15 residues. CDR3 nucleotides: TGTGCCAGCAGTTACGACAGGGGAGTCAACTCACCCCTCCACTTT. Translation: CASSYDRGVNSPLHF.

This clone has only a few counts. The chain is built from TRBV19 and TRBJ1-4, with D possibly matching TRBD1 (6 bases). Germline values: CDR1 LNHDA, CDR2 SQIVND (reference sequence). Trimming took off 4 bases at V and 1 base at J, with 7 bases between the two ends. The CDR3 sequence is 14 residues long. CDR3 sequence reads: CASSTGVTNEKLFF. Written as DNA, the CDR3 is TGTGCCAGTAGTACAGGGGTAACTAATGAAAAACTGTTTTTT.

J is TRBJ1-4 and V is TRBV13; the D is unclear. The CDR3 sequence is 16 residues long. V dropped 5 bases and J dropped 3 bases, with 16 bases sitting between them. The germline CDR1 and CDR2 sequences are PRHDT and FYEKMQ (reference sequence). The CDR3 DNA reads TGTGCCAGCAGCCAGCGGGCCCATGGGGCTAATGAAAAACTGTTTTTT. Translated, it gives CASSQRAHGANEKLFF.

J is TRBJ2-1 and V is TRBV6-4; D perhaps matches TRBD1 (5 bases). The V end lost 3 bases, the J end lost 11 bases, and 14 bases lay between the germline ends. CDR3 length equals 13 residues. Germline V lookup: CDR1 MRHNA, CDR2 SNTAGT. Here the CDR3 reads CASSDPRTLKQFF. CDR3 DNA sequence: TGTGCCAGCAGTGATCCTAGGACATTAAAGCAGTTCTTC.

This clone was found once. The chain combines TRBV18 with TRBJ1-2; D is unclear. This CDR3 has 14 amino acids. Trimming took 3 bases from V and 1 from J, leaving 9 bases between them. CDR1 KGHSH and CDR2 LQKENI come from the germline V gene. The CDR3 DNA sequence: TGTGCCAGCTCACCGTCAGGTTATAACTATGGCTACACCTTC. It yields the protein CASSPSGYNYGYTF.

CDR3 amino acids: CASSSPGLSTDTQYF. The DNA for the CDR3 is TGTGCCAGCAGCTCCCCGGGACTTAGCACAGATACGCAGTATTTT. This chain connects TRBV5-6 to TRBJ2-3; a possible D gene is TRBD2 (6 bases). Trimming removed 3 bases at V and 0 bases at J, with 11 bases between. The CDR3 extends over 15 amino acids. Germline V gene data show CDR1 as SGHDT and CDR2 as YYEEEE.

This clone has just a few counts. The CDR3 here is CASSMGGAQVTQYF. CDR3 DNA: TGTGCCAGTAGTATGGGAGGGGCGCAGGTTACGCAGTATTTT. The chain links TRBV19 to TRBJ2-3; TRBD2 aligns across 7 bases. The CDR3 covers 14 residues. In germline, CDR1 is LNHDA, CDR2 SQIVND (reference sequence). The V and J ends lost 3 bases and 8 bases, in that order; junction bases with no gene match: 8.

This clone was recorded once. The V gene is TRBV9, the J gene TRBJ1-6; possibly TRBD1 for D (6 bases). The CDR3 extends over 15 amino acids. Trimming cost V 3 bases and J 8 bases, with 15 bases left between them. Germline lookup yields CDR1 SGDLS and CDR2 YYNGEE. CDR3 DNA sequence: TGTGCCAGCAGCGGCCTCGGGGGGCAGTATTCACCCCTCCACTTT. This sequence encodes CASSGLGGQYSPLHF.